This passage covers 15 T cell receptor beta chains from one sample sequenced in a study of identical twins. TCRdb passed the 5' RACE reads through MiXCR, listing each CDR3 protein once. The data contain around 340,000 distinct CDR3 sequences, 12% of them singletons. These same records also appear under a second study, on yellow fever vaccine responses in identical twins.

The sample comprised CD8+ T cells sorted from blood. These TCRs come from a young woman in good health.

The V gene is TRBV7-9, the J gene TRBJ2-1, with 7 bases fitting TRBD2. The CDR3 length is 16 residues. Germline assignment: CDR1 SEHNR and CDR2 FQNEAQ (reference sequence). V shed 5 bases and J 6 bases; nucleotides not matched to a gene: 13. CDR3 loop: CASSAQTGGLPNEQFF. CDR3 nucleotide sequence: TGTGCCAGCAGCGCGCAAACGGGGGGACTGCCCAATGAGCAGTTCTTC.

This clonotype showed up just a few times. The chain recombines TRBV27 with TRBJ2-3; tentatively, D is TRBD1 or TRBD2 (5 bases each). Germline V CDR1 and CDR2: MNHEY, SMNVEV (reference sequence). This CDR3 contains 15 residues. Between the trimmed V and J ends, which lost 3 bases and 5 bases, there was a span of 15 bases. The DNA for the CDR3 is TGTGCCAGCAGTTTCTTTGGGACCTACGGAGATACGCAGTATTTT. It is translated as CASSFFGTYGDTQYF.

The rearrangement joins TRBV6-1 to TRBJ2-2; possibly TRBD1 or TRBD2 for D (5 bases each). The V gene's germline CDR1 is MNHNS and CDR2 SASEGT. V was pared by 10 bases and J by 5 bases, with 20 bases between. This CDR3 is 15 amino acids long. Here the CDR3 reads CATQNRDQETGELFF. For the CDR3, the DNA is TGTGCCACCCAAAACCGGGACCAAGAGACCGGGGAGCTGTTTTTT.

This clonotype was observed a few times. J is TRBJ2-5 and V is TRBV7-2; TRBD2 aligns across 8 bases. The CDR3 sequence is 17 residues long. Germline CDR1 SGHTA, CDR2 FQGNSA. With 4 bases clipped from V and 3 bases from J, the junction kept 13 bases outside the gene matches. CDR3 sequence (DNA): TGTGCCAGCAGCTCACCTAAGATGGGACTAGAGGAAGAGACCCAGTACTTC. This encodes CASSSPKMGLEEETQYF.

This chain links TRBV6-1 with TRBJ2-7; D might be TRBD2 (5 bases). Trimming removed 6 bases from V and 7 bases from J, with 10 bases in between. CDR3 length equals 11 residues. The germline V gene has CDR1 MNHNS and CDR2 SASEGT. CDR3 residues: CASRDLEEQYF. CDR3 sequence (DNA): TGTGCCAGCAGGGACTTAGAAGAGCAGTACTTC.

The chain couples TRBV15 to TRBJ2-1, with 9 nucleotides matching TRBD1. Germline assignment: CDR1 LNHNV and CDR2 YYDKDF (reference sequence). After removal of 0 bases from V and 2 bases from J, the junction contained 5 bases not matched to a gene. This CDR3 comprises 17 residues. CDR3 in amino acids: CATSRDLRTGAYNEQFF. Written as DNA, the CDR3 is TGTGCCACCAGCAGAGATTTAAGGACAGGGGCCTACAATGAGCAGTTCTTC. The full variable domain, rest sourced from reference TRBV15 and TRBJ2-1, is DAMVIQNPRYQVTQFGKPVTLSCSQTLNHNVMYWYQQKSSQAPKLLFHYYDKDFNNEADTPDNFQSRRPNTSFCFLDIRSPGLGDTAMYLCATSRDLRTGAYNEQFFGPGTRLTVL.

This clonotype has only a few counts. The CDR3 protein is CASSLSTKETQYF. The CDR3 nucleotides are TGTGCCAGCAGCCTCTCAACCAAAGAGACCCAGTACTTC. The chain uses TRBV3-1 and TRBJ2-5; D gene ambiguous. V was clipped by 4 bases and J by 3 bases, with 9 bases between them. The CDR3 is 13 residues long. Germline CDR1 is LGHDT and CDR2 is YNNKEL (reference sequence).

This rearrangement joins TRBV18 to TRBJ1-1, with D possibly TRBD1 on 5 matching bases. Germline assignment: CDR1 KGHSH and CDR2 LQKENI. V lost 2 bases and J lost 4, with 17 bases in between. The CDR3 sequence is 16 residues long. As DNA, the CDR3 is TGTGCCAGCTCACCAGGGAAACCGGGGGTGGGCACTGAAGCTTTCTTT. Protein sequence: CASSPGKPGVGTEAFF.

The sample holds many counts of this clonotype. The J gene is TRBJ1-1, the V gene TRBV5-1, with D tentatively TRBD1 (5 bases). The V end was cut by 4 bases, the J end by 1 base, with 11 bases between. In germline, CDR1 is SGHRS, CDR2 YFSETQ. The CDR3 has 14 residues. CDR3: CASSKGRGNTEAFF. The DNA of the CDR3 is TGCGCCAGCAGCAAGGGGCGGGGGAACACTGAAGCTTTCTTT. Full variable domain (rest looked up from reference TRBV5-1 and TRBJ1-1): KAGVTQTPRYLIKTRGQQVTLSCSPISGHRSVSWYQQTPGQGLQFLFEYFSETQRNKGNFPGRFSGRQFSNSRSEMNVSTLELGDSALYLCASSKGRGNTEAFFGQGTRLTVV.

This clonotype was counted at least ten times. The J gene is TRBJ1-1, the V gene TRBV2; D gene ambiguous. CDR1 SNHLY and CDR2 FYNNEI come from the germline V gene. The CDR3 spans 12 residues. V was cut by 3 bases and J by 2 bases, with 4 bases left in between. The DNA for the CDR3 is TGTGCCAGCAGTGACAGAAACACTGAAGCTTTCTTT. Translating it yields CASSDRNTEAFF.

This chain's CDR3 is CASSHGTSGRAQETQYF. The CDR3 DNA reads TGTGCCAGCAGCCACGGGACTAGCGGGAGGGCACAAGAGACCCAGTACTTC. The chain links TRBV6-1 to TRBJ2-5; 16 nucleotides align to TRBD2. CDR1 and CDR2 (germline): MNHNS, SASEGT. J gave up 2 bases and V 6 bases, and 6 bases lay outside the gene matches. CDR3 length: 17 residues.

CDR3 sequence: CSAKLRDRPTDTQYF. The CDR3 coding sequence is TGCAGTGCTAAACTACGGGACAGGCCCACAGATACGCAGTATTTT. The chain combines TRBV20-1 with TRBJ2-3, with 8 positions matching TRBD1. This CDR3 comprises 15 residues. Germline CDR1 is DFQATT and CDR2 is SNEGSKA (reference sequence). V shed 4 bases and J 2 bases; nucleotides not matched to a gene: 8.

The chain couples TRBV4-1 to TRBJ2-3, with 12 bases that match TRBD2. The germline V gene encodes CDR1 MGHRA and CDR2 YSYEKL. Losses at the gene ends were 2 bases for V and 1 base for J; bases not matched to a gene: 10. This CDR3 is built from 19 residues. In DNA form, the CDR3 reads TGCGCCAGCAGCCAAACTAGCGGGGGGACTCTAGCCCGCACAGATACGCAGTATTTT. Translated, it gives CASSQTSGGTLARTDTQYF.

The rearrangement uses TRBV15 and TRBJ2-1, with 10 bases lining up with TRBD2. CDR1 and CDR2 from the germline V gene are LNHNV and YYDKDF (reference sequence). Trimming took 4 bases from V and 4 from J; bases not matched to a gene: 7. CDR3 size: 16 residues. The CDR3 DNA sequence: TGTGCCACCAGCATCCTAGCGGGAGTGGGTTACAATGAGCAGTTCTTC. This translates into CATSILAGVGYNEQFF.

This chain connects TRBV6-2 or TRBV6-3 to TRBJ2-3; possibly TRBD1 or TRBD2 for D (6 bases each). CDR1 is MNHEY and CDR2 is SVGEGT in the germline V gene. The CDR3 length is 20 residues. The V end was cut by 0 bases, the J end by 4 bases, with 26 bases between. In nucleotides, the CDR3 is TGTGCCAGCAGTTACTCCCCCCCCCGCTTGGGGGCGGGGAGGTCAGATACGCAGTATTTT. The encoded protein is CASSYSPPRLGAGRSDTQYF.